The TCR beta chain under discussion was sequenced for a study of T cell repertoires in cytomegalovirus infection. Background on the study: Signatures in public TCR beta sequences pointed to both CMV infection and matching HLA type.

The CDR3 runs 14 residues. Germline CDR1 and CDR2: DFQATT and SNEGSKA (reference sequence). V lost 1 base and J 2 bases, leaving 8 bases between the germline ends. This clonotype showed up just a few times. MiXCR, run by TCRdb on the reads, gives a single entry per CDR3 protein. The sample has hundreds of thousands of distinct CDR3 sequences, around 10% seen once; the top ten hold approximately 2.3%. The TCR originated in a human donor in good health (CMV status not recorded). Some clones in this sample may be carry-over from other donors' samples. This rearrangement joins TRBV20-1 to TRBJ1-4; a weak D match, TRBD1 (5 bases). The specimen was PBMCs. CDR3 residues: CSARADTTNEKLFF. Here the CDR3 DNA reads TGCAGTGCTAGAGCGGACACGACTAATGAAAAACTGTTTTTT.